The rows below give T cell receptor beta chains drawn from one sample of a study of blood T cells in healthy people across ages. TCRdb reprocessed the 5' RACE reads via MiXCR and lists one record per CDR3 protein. The sample has under 750,000 distinct CDR3 sequences, around 50% seen once. Sequencing was done on a sample of blood. These receptors came from an elderly man in good health. The conserved cysteine and the conserved F or W are not part of the CDR3 here.

V	CDR3
TRBV29-1	SALESQGAGRPQH
TRBV7-2	ASSLGWGQPRSEQF
TRBV30	AWSVTPSGGYT
TRBV5-1	ASRRGTSGRRTDTQY
TRBV29-1	SVEDPGQGRNEQY
TRBV28	ASRVGRHEQY
TRBV24-1	ATSPSGSRGTQY
TRBV6-5	ASSHRTGANLGFNQPQH
TRBV15	ATSRDLGNWVEQY
TRBV28	ASRGGTGYNEQF
TRBV20-1	SAISDGGRETQY